The 18 T cell receptor beta chains given below trace back to one sample, sequenced in a study of shared clonotypes between healthy human individuals. TCRdb's copy holds only in-frame clones and misses some; the assay was immunoSEQ multiplex PCR. The data show fewer than 400,000 clones, with less than 85% seen just once and 10% held by the top ten. Sequences were obtained from memory CD4+ T cells sorted from blood. Noted subset: CD45RA-negative fraction. Every receptor here comes from a man aged 25 to 40 in good health.

This clone was seen just once. The chain carries TRBV5-4 and TRBJ2-5; D is possibly TRBD2 (6 bases). V lost 4 bases and J lost 4, with 20 bases in between. Germline assignment: CDR1 SGHNT and CDR2 YYREEE (reference sequence). This CDR3 is built from 16 residues. The CDR3 loop reads CASSPSVAEGRETQYF. In nucleotides, the CDR3 is TGTGCCAGCAGCCCCTCCGTAGCGGAAGGGCGAGAGACCCAGTACTTC.

V and J are TRBV15 and TRBJ2-6; D is possibly TRBD1 or TRBD2 (6 bases each). V was pared by 0 bases and J by 2 bases, with 14 bases between. Germline CDR1 is LNHNV and CDR2 is YYDKDF (reference sequence). The CDR3 totals 18 residues. This CDR3 is CATSREGGARAGANVLTF. CDR3 in DNA: TGTGCCACCAGCAGAGAGGGGGGCGCGAGGGCTGGGGCCAACGTCCTGACTTTC.

The rearrangement links TRBV19 to TRBJ2-1; 10 positions agree with TRBD2. The ends lost 4 bases at V and 4 bases at J; junction bases unmatched: 4. The V gene's germline CDR1 is LNHDA and CDR2 SQIVND (reference sequence). CDR3 length: 15 residues. The CDR3 bases are TGTGCCAGTAGTAAATCTAGCGGGAGATACAATGAGCAGTTCTTC. Translated, it gives CASSKSSGRYNEQFF.

The chain combines TRBV28 with TRBJ1-5; D not certain. V shed 6 bases and J shed 3 bases, with 6 bases lying between them. This CDR3 comprises 12 residues. Germline CDR1 MDHEN, CDR2 SYDVKM. CDR3 sequence: CASRKNNQPQHF. Here the CDR3 DNA reads TGTGCCAGCAGGAAAAACAATCAGCCCCAGCATTTT. Drawing the rest from reference TRBV28 and TRBJ1-5, the complete variable domain is DVKVTQSSRYLVKRTGEKVFLECVQDMDHENMFWYRQDPGLGLRLIYFSYDVKMKEKGDIPEGYSVSREKKERFSLILESASTNQTSMYLCASRKNNQPQHFGDGTRLSIL.

This clone showed up many times. This chain connects TRBV5-4 to TRBJ2-5, with TRBD1 matching 7 bases. The CDR3 contains 15 residues. Germline V gives CDR1 SGHNT, CDR2 YYREEE (reference sequence). Trimming took 2 bases from V and 0 from J; bases not matched to a gene: 4. The CDR3 DNA reads as TGTGCCAGCAGCTTCGGAGACAGGGACCAAGAGACCCAGTACTTC. It translates to CASSFGDRDQETQYF.

On this clone itself: The identical CDR3 is also encoded by other nucleotide sequences in the sample. The V gene is TRBV18, the J gene TRBJ2-3; D gene uncertain. Per the germline V gene, CDR1 is KGHSH and CDR2 is LQKENI. This CDR3 spans 13 amino acids. V lost 3 bases, J lost 1 base, and 5 bases lay in between. CDR3 protein: CASSPSGTDTQYF. DNA of the CDR3: TGTGCCAGCTCACCCTCGGGCACAGATACGCAGTATTTT.

V gene TRBV2 combines with J gene TRBJ1-4, with D unclear. From germline, CDR1 is SNHLY and CDR2 FYNNEI. The V end lost 2 bases, the J end lost 4 bases, and 11 bases lay between the germline ends. The CDR3 extends over 15 amino acids. The CDR3 is CASSEMLAINEKLFF. CDR3 nucleotides: TGTGCCAGCAGTGAAATGTTAGCAATTAATGAAAAACTGTTTTTT. Using reference TRBV2 and TRBJ1-4 for the parts outside the CDR3, the full variable domain is EPEVTQTPSHQVTQMGQEVILRCVPISNHLYFYWYRQILGQKVEFLVSFYNNEISEKSEIFDDQFSVERPDGSNFTLKIRSTKLEDSAMYFCASSEMLAINEKLFFGSGTQLSVL.

This chain uses TRBV6-4 with TRBJ2-1; D gene uncertain. Germline lookup yields CDR1 MRHNA and CDR2 SNTAGT. Trimming took off 2 bases at V and 5 bases at J, with 16 bases between the two ends. This CDR3 is 16 amino acids long. CDR3 residues: CASSDPINNLDNEQFF. The CDR3 DNA reads TGTGCCAGCAGTGACCCAATAAATAACCTCGACAATGAGCAGTTCTTC.

The chain combines TRBV4-3 with TRBJ2-7, with D possibly matching TRBD2 (6 bases). This CDR3 is 14 amino acids long. V shed 1 base and J shed 6 bases, with 13 bases lying between them. Germline lookup yields CDR1 LGHNA and CDR2 YSLEER. The CDR3 protein is CASSQVREQSEQYF. CDR3 DNA sequence: TGCGCCAGCAGCCAAGTTCGGGAGCAGAGCGAGCAGTACTTC.

The rearrangement links TRBV4-1 to TRBJ2-7; TRBD1 agrees at 7 bases. The CDR3 runs to 14 residues. Germline CDR1 is MGHRA and CDR2 is YSYEKL. Trimming at V came to 3 bases and at J to 2 bases, leaving 4 bases not matched to a gene. This CDR3 reads CASSHLGTAYEQYF. For the CDR3, the DNA is TGCGCCAGCAGCCACCTTGGGACAGCCTACGAGCAGTACTTC.

The chain recombines TRBV28 with TRBJ2-7; D not certain. The germline V gene encodes CDR1 MDHEN and CDR2 SYDVKM. V was cut by 10 bases and J by 0 bases, with 28 bases left in between. The CDR3 is 18 residues long. In DNA, the CDR3 is TGTGCCACCTCTTCATCCCCCCCAATTGGCCAGAGCTCCTACGAGCAGTACTTC. Residues: CATSSSPPIGQSSYEQYF. The full variable domain, with the rest looked up from reference TRBV28 and TRBJ2-7, is DVKVTQSSRYLVKRTGEKVFLECVQDMDHENMFWYRQDPGLGLRLIYFSYDVKMKEKGDIPEGYSVSREKKERFSLILESASTNQTSMYLCATSSSPPIGQSSYEQYFGPGTRLTVT.

This clone appeared a single time. A read error may account for a junction end that differs from germline. The J gene is TRBJ2-7, the V gene TRBV5-1, with D possibly being TRBD2 (6 bases). CDR3 size: 15 residues. Per the germline V gene, CDR1 is SGHRS and CDR2 is YFSETQ. The CDR3, as DNA: TGCGCCAGCAGTTTGGGGTGGGAGGCAACCTACGAGCAGTACTTC. This gives the protein CASSLGWEATYEQYF.

This clone has a single count. This chain connects TRBV9 to TRBJ2-2; 9 bases are a match to TRBD2. Germline trimming cut 3 bases from V and 7 bases from J; bases unmatched to any gene: 16. Germline loops: CDR1 SGDLS, CDR2 YYNGEE. This CDR3 is built from 18 residues. CDR3 residues: CASSAYGEREDDGGELFF. For the CDR3, the DNA is TGTGCCAGCAGCGCGTACGGGGAGCGGGAGGATGATGGCGGGGAGCTGTTTTTT.

The V call is TRBV19, the J call TRBJ2-7, with a possible D match to TRBD1 (6 bases). Trimming shortened V by 10 bases and J by 2 bases, and 18 bases separated the two germline ends. The CDR3 is made up of 14 amino acids. CDR1 LNHDA and CDR2 SQIVND come from the germline V gene (reference sequence). The CDR3 sequence: CATTWGPGPYEQYF. CDR3 sequence (DNA): TGTGCCACCACCTGGGGGCCAGGACCCTACGAGCAGTACTTC.

V and J are TRBV6-6 and TRBJ1-5; D is unclear. The germline V gene has CDR1 MNHNY and CDR2 SVGAGI (reference sequence). This CDR3 is built from 14 residues. Trimming took 6 bases from V and 2 from J, leaving 11 bases between them. The CDR3: CASSLELGNQPQHF. CDR3 nucleotides: TGTGCCAGCAGCCTCGAGTTGGGCAATCAGCCCCAGCATTTT.

The chain employs TRBV19 and TRBJ2-7; TRBD2 is a possible D gene (5 bases). Germline V CDR1 and CDR2: LNHDA, SQIVND (reference sequence). V lost 5 bases, J lost 7 bases, and 18 bases lay in between. CDR3 length: 14 residues. The CDR3 sequence: CASSRARASGEQYF. The CDR3 DNA follows: TGTGCCAGTAGTCGGGCACGCGCTTCGGGGGAGCAGTACTTC.

This clone was seen ten or more times. The rearrangement links TRBV28 to TRBJ2-7, with TRBD1 identical over 10 bases. Germline CDR1 is MDHEN and CDR2 is SYDVKM. Trimming at V came to 6 bases and at J to 3 bases, leaving 8 bases not matched to a gene. This CDR3 region has 15 residues. CDR3 DNA sequence: TGTGCCAGCAGCCCTCTCCGGGACAGGGGCTACGAGCAGTACTTC. Its protein is CASSPLRDRGYEQYF.

As DNA, the CDR3 is TGCGCCAGCAGTCCGACAGGGGCGAATGAAAAACTGTTTTTT. Its translation: CASSPTGANEKLFF. The gene calls are TRBV5-1 and TRBJ1-4; TRBD1 agrees at 8 bases. The V gene end was trimmed by 5 bases and the J gene end by 5 bases; junction bases not matched to a gene: 5. CDR3 length equals 14 residues. CDR1 and CDR2 from the germline V gene are SGHRS and YFSETQ.